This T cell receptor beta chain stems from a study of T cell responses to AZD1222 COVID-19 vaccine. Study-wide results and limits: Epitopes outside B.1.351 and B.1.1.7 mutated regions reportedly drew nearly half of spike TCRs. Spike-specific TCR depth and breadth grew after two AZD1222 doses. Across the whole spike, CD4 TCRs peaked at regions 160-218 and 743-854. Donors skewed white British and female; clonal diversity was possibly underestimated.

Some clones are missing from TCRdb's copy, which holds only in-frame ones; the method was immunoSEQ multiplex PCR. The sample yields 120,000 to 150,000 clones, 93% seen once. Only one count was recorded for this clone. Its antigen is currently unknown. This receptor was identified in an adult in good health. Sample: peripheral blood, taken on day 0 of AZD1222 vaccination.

CDR3 in amino acids: CASSLGTQPQHF. In nucleotides, the CDR3 is TGTGCCAGCAGCTTGGGGACTCAGCCCCAGCATTTT. The V call is TRBV7-9, the J call TRBJ1-5; D is perhaps TRBD1 (5 bases). This CDR3 contains 12 residues. Trimming cost V 3 bases and J 6 bases, with 6 bases left between them. Germline loops: CDR1 SEHNR, CDR2 FQNEAQ (reference sequence).